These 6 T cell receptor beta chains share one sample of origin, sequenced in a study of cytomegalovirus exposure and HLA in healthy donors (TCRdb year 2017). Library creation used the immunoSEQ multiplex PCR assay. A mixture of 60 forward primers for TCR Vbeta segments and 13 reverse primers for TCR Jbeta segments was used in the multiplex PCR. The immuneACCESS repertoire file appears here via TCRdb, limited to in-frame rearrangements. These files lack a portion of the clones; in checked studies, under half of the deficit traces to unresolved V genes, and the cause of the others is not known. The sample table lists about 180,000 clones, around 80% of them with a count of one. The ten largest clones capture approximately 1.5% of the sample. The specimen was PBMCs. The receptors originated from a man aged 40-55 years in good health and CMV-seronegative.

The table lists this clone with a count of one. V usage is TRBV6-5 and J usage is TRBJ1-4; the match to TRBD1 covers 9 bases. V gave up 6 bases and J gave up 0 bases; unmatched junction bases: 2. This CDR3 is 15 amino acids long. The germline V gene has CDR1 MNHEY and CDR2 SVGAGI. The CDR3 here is CASRGQGATNEKLFF. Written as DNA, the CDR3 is TGTGCCAGCAGGGGACAGGGCGCAACTAATGAAAAACTGTTTTTT.

DNA for the CDR3: TGTGCCAGCAGCCCTGGACAGGGAGAACAGCCCCAGCATTTT. It is translated as CASSPGQGEQPQHF. The genes are TRBV4-2 and TRBJ1-5, with 8 bases matching TRBD1. The CDR3 is made up of 14 amino acids. Per the germline V gene, CDR1 is LGHNA and CDR2 is YNFKEQ. With V trimmed by 4 bases and J by 7 bases, 6 bases remained unmatched.

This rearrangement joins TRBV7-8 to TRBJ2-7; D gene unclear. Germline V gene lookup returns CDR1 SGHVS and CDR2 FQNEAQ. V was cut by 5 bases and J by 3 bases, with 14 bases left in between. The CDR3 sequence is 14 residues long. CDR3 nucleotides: TGTGCCAGCAGCCCCCGTTTAACGAGCTACGAGCAGTACTTC. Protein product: CASSPRLTSYEQYF.

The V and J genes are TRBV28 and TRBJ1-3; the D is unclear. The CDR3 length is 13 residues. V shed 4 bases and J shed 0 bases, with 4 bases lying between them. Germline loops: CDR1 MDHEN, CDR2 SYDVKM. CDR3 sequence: CASSSSSGNTIYF. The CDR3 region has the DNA TGTGCCAGCAGTTCCAGCTCTGGAAACACCATATATTTT.

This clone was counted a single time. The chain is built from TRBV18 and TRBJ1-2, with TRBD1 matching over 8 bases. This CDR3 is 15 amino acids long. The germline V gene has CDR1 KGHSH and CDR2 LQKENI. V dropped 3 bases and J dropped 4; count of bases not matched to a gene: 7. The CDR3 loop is CASSPGQGLGYGYTF. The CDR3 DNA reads TGTGCCAGCTCACCCGGACAGGGTTTGGGCTATGGCTACACCTTC.

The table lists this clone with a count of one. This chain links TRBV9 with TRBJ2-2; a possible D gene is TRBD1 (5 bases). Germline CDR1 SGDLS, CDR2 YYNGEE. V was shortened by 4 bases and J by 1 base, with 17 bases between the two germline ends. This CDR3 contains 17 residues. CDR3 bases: TGTGCCAGCAGCTTCTGGGGCATGAAGGAGAACACCGGGGAGCTGTTTTTT. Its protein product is CASSFWGMKENTGELFF.